A selection of T cell receptor beta chains follows, all from one sample in a study of identical twins. MiXCR, applied by TCRdb to the 5' RACE reads, yields one record per CDR3 protein. Among 400,000 to 550,000 distinct CDR3 sequences listed, more than 13% were seen once. The same sample was also studied in work on yellow fever vaccine responses in identical twins.

Sequencing was carried out using CD4+ T cells sorted from blood. These receptors originate from a woman aged 18-29 years in good health. CDR3s include the opening cysteine and the closing phenylalanine or tryptophan. The D gene is left open where the match is weak. Not every row has a clone size; where given, it reads once, few, many or a size class.

length	J	size	V	D	DNA	CDR3
15	TRBJ2-3	.	TRBV24-1	TRBD2	TGTGCCACCAGTGATCCGCGGGGGGGCACAGATACGCAGTATTTT	CATSDPRGGTDTQYF
18	TRBJ2-3	many	TRBV27	TRBD2	TGTGCCAGCAGTTTACCCTTTGGGACTAGCGGGGTTGGAGATACGCAGTATTTT	CASSLPFGTSGVGDTQYF
15	TRBJ2-2	.	TRBV7-8	TRBD2	TGTGCCAGCGGTGAGCGGGAGTTGAACACCGGGGAGCTGTTTTTT	CASGERELNTGELFF
16	TRBJ2-1	many	TRBV20-1	.	TGCAGTGCCCACCCTAAGGCAGCGACTCTCTACAATGAGCAGTTCTTC	CSAHPKAATLYNEQFF
15	TRBJ2-3	few	TRBV6-1	TRBD1	TGTGCCAGCAGGAATCCAGGGGGCAGGACAGATACGCAGTATTTT	CASRNPGGRTDTQYF
16	TRBJ2-5	once	TRBV20-1	TRBD2	TGCAGTGCTACCGGGGTAGCGGGGGCCTACCAAGAGACCCAGTACTTC	CSATGVAGAYQETQYF
16	TRBJ2-1	few	TRBV28	.	TGTGCCAGCAATTCCTTAGCGCCGAGCTCCTACAATGAGCAGTTCTTC	CASNSLAPSSYNEQFF
14	TRBJ2-2	once	TRBV5-5	.	TGTGCCATCAGCCCAGGGCTCCTCCCCGGGGAGCTGTTTTTT	CAISPGLLPGELFF
14	TRBJ2-5	few	TRBV7-2	TRBD2	TGTGCCAGCAACCCGGGACTACTCCGGGAGACCCAGTACTTC	CASNPGLLRETQYF
14	TRBJ2-7	.	TRBV2	TRBD1	TGTGCCAGCAGAGAACCCGGGACAGGGGGCGAGCAGTACTTC	CASREPGTGGEQYF
12	TRBJ1-4	.	TRBV19	.	TGTGCCAGTAGAGGCTGGGAAGAAAAACTGTTTTTT	CASRGWEEKLFF
17	TRBJ2-2	few	TRBV7-2	.	TGTGCCAGCAGCTTAGGGGGGCAGGGGAGTAGTGCCGGGGAGCTGTTTTTT	CASSLGGQGSSAGELFF
13	TRBJ1-5	.	TRBV6-1	.	TGTGCCAGCAGTGAAGCTGTACACTTGCCCCAGCATTTT	CASSEAVHLPQHF
15	TRBJ1-3	many	TRBV12-3/TRBV12-4	.	TGTGCCAGCAGACGACAGGTTAATTCTGGAAACACCATATATTTT	CASRRQVNSGNTIYF
14	TRBJ2-5	many	TRBV27	.	TGTGCCAGCAGTTTTAACGGGGGTCGAGAGACCCAGTACTTC	CASSFNGGRETQYF
14	TRBJ2-7	.	TRBV20-1	.	TGCAGTGCCCCCCCTCCCGGGCCCTCGTACGAGCAGTACTTC	CSAPPPGPSYEQYF
16	TRBJ2-7	.	TRBV5-1	TRBD1	TGCGCCAGCAGCTTGGACCCCCGGGACAGATACTACGAGCAGTACTTC	CASSLDPRDRYYEQYF
15	TRBJ2-7	few	TRBV6-5	TRBD1	TGTGCCAGCAGTTACCCGGGACAGGGGGCCTACGAGCAGTACTTC	CASSYPGQGAYEQYF
12	TRBJ2-7	.	TRBV10-3	.	TGTGCCATCGGTGGGAGCTCCTACGAGCAGTACTTC	CAIGGSSYEQYF
17	TRBJ1-6	few	TRBV28	TRBD1	TGTGCCAGCAGTTTGGGGAGGGACAGAATCGTCGATTCACCCCTCCACTTT	CASSLGRDRIVDSPLHF
14	TRBJ2-3	many	TRBV4-3	.	TGCGCCAGCAGCCAAGGCGGTCGCACAGATACGCAGTATTTT	CASSQGGRTDTQYF
14	TRBJ2-2	few	TRBV5-1	TRBD1	TGCGCCAGCAGCCCGGGACAGGGAACCGGGGAGCTGTTTTTT	CASSPGQGTGELFF
13	TRBJ1-5	few	TRBV24-1	.	TGTGCCACCAGTGCCGAAGTCGGGCAGCCCCAGCATTTT	CATSAEVGQPQHF
15	TRBJ2-2	few	TRBV4-1	TRBD2	TGCGCCAGCAGCCTCGGGACTAGCGGACCCGGGGAGCTGTTTTTT	CASSLGTSGPGELFF
14	TRBJ1-5	few	TRBV5-5	TRBD1	TGTGCCAGCAGCTCTCCAGGGGGGGATCAGCCCCAGCATTTT	CASSSPGGDQPQHF
12	TRBJ2-5	many	TRBV20-1	.	TGCAGTGCTAGTTTCAGGGAAGAGACCCAGTACTTC	CSASFREETQYF
15	TRBJ2-5	.	TRBV12-5	.	TGTGCTAGTGGTTTGGTAGGGGGGCCACAAGAGACCCAGTACTTC	CASGLVGGPQETQYF
16	TRBJ2-1	.	TRBV19	TRBD2	TGTGCCAGTAGCAATAGCGGGAGGCGAACCGGGAATGAGCAGTTCTTC	CASSNSGRRTGNEQFF
15	TRBJ2-3	.	TRBV7-2	.	TGTGCCAGCAGCTTAGCGCAGGGAATGACAGATACGCAGTATTTT	CASSLAQGMTDTQYF
14	TRBJ2-5	.	TRBV7-2	.	TGTGCCAGCAGCTCCTTCGGGATCATGGAGACCCAGTACTTC	CASSSFGIMETQYF
17	TRBJ1-5	.	TRBV2	.	TGTGCCAGCAGTGAAGGGGTCAGGGGTCTAGTCTATCAGCCCCAGCATTTT	CASSEGVRGLVYQPQHF
14	TRBJ2-7	many	TRBV3-1	.	TGTGCCAGCAGCCAAGTGTCTAGATACAACGAGCAGTACTTC	CASSQVSRYNEQYF
16	TRBJ2-1	few	TRBV6-1	TRBD1	TGTGCCAGCAGGGCAACAGGACAGGGGAATTACAATGAGCAGTTCTTC	CASRATGQGNYNEQFF
11	TRBJ2-7	.	TRBV20-1	.	TGCAGTGCTGACACAGGCTACGAGCAGTACTTC	CSADTGYEQYF
16	TRBJ2-7	.	TRBV12-3/TRBV12-4	TRBD1	TGTGCCAGCAGTTACCGCCGGGACAGGGGGCTTTACGAGCAGTACTTC	CASSYRRDRGLYEQYF
16	TRBJ2-1	many	TRBV4-3	TRBD2	TGCGCCAGCAGCCAAGAGGGACTAGCGGGAGCTGGTGAGCAGTTCTTC	CASSQEGLAGAGEQFF
16	TRBJ2-3	.	TRBV11-2	TRBD2	TGTGCCAGCAGCCGCCCGACTAGCGGGGGCACAGATACGCAGTATTTT	CASSRPTSGGTDTQYF
13	TRBJ2-7	many	TRBV20-1	TRBD2	TGCAGTGCTAGCCTAGCGGGGCCCTACGAGCAGTACTTC	CSASLAGPYEQYF
15	TRBJ2-1	few	TRBV20-1	.	TGCAGTGCTAGAGCCTGGGGTGGGGGCCGCAATGAGCAGTTCTTC	CSARAWGGGRNEQFF
15	TRBJ1-5	.	TRBV6-2/TRBV6-3	.	TGTGCCAGCAGTTATCGGCCAGGGTCAGGTCAGCCCCAGCATTTT	CASSYRPGSGQPQHF
14	TRBJ2-5	few	TRBV6-1	TRBD2	TGTGCCAGCAGGTCGACTAGCGGGGTTGAGACCCAGTACTTC	CASRSTSGVETQYF
17	TRBJ2-7	.	TRBV28	.	TGTGCCAGCAGAACCGCCCCAAAAATCCGCAGTATCCACGAGCAGTACTTC	CASRTAPKIRSIHEQYF
13	TRBJ2-3	.	TRBV15	.	TGTGCCACCAGCAGAGATTTGGCAGATACGCAGTATTTT	CATSRDLADTQYF
14	TRBJ2-2	.	TRBV10-3	.	TGTGCCATCAGTGAGAGGGGGAACACCGGGGAGCTGTTTTTT	CAISERGNTGELFF
13	TRBJ2-5	.	TRBV10-3	.	TGTGCCAGATCCCAGGGGTTGGGGGAGACCCAGTACTTC	CARSQGLGETQYF
12	TRBJ2-4	few	TRBV2	TRBD2	TGTGCCAGCAGGACCCTCGGGGGGATTCAGTACTTC	CASRTLGGIQYF
13	TRBJ2-5	.	TRBV29-1	.	TGCAGCGTAGGGCCAGTGTCTCAAGAGACCCAGTACTTC	CSVGPVSQETQYF
16	TRBJ2-3	many	TRBV4-3	.	TGCGCCAGCAGCCAAGATTGGGTCAACCCCACAGATACGCAGTATTTT	CASSQDWVNPTDTQYF
15	TRBJ2-1	few	TRBV3-1	.	TGTGCCAGCAGCCGGGGGGCGACAGGGTACAATGAGCAGTTCTTC	CASSRGATGYNEQFF
19	TRBJ2-7	.	TRBV5-1	TRBD2	TGCGCCAGCAGCTTGCTCGGGGCTAGCGGGGGAAGGAGCTCCTACGAGCAGTACTTC	CASSLLGASGGRSSYEQYF
10	TRBJ1-1	.	TRBV6-1	.	TGTGCCAGCAGGATCGCTGAAGCTTTCTTT	CASRIAEAFF
18	TRBJ2-5	few	TRBV4-2	.	TGTGCCAGCAGCCAAGCTATTGGTCGGACAGCCACACAAGAGACCCAGTACTTC	CASSQAIGRTATQETQYF
14	TRBJ2-7	.	TRBV7-9	.	TGTGCCAGCAGCCGCGCGGGACAGACCTACGAGCAGTACTTC	CASSRAGQTYEQYF
14	TRBJ2-1	many	TRBV7-3	.	TGTGCCAGCAGCTTAGGGGCGTCTGGGAATGAGCAGTTCTTC	CASSLGASGNEQFF
14	TRBJ2-1	few	TRBV4-3	.	TGCGCCAGCAGCCGTGGCAGGGGGGACAATGAGCAGTTCTTC	CASSRGRGDNEQFF
15	TRBJ2-7	few	TRBV28	TRBD1	TGTGCCAGCAGTTCTCCCGGGACAGGGATTTACGAGCAGTACTTC	CASSSPGTGIYEQYF
16	TRBJ1-4	few	TRBV18	TRBD1	TGTGCCAGCTCACCACCATCGACAGGGGGGAATGAAAAACTGTTTTTT	CASSPPSTGGNEKLFF
16	TRBJ2-3	few	TRBV7-3	TRBD2	TGTGCCAGCAGCTTAATGGGCGGGGGTCGGGGAGATACGCAGTATTTT	CASSLMGGGRGDTQYF
14	TRBJ2-2	.	TRBV9	.	TGTGCCAGCAGCGTAGGCGTGATAACCGGGGAGCTGTTTTTT	CASSVGVITGELFF